What follows are 12 T cell receptor beta chains derived from one specimen sequenced in a study of shared clonotypes between healthy human individuals (dated by TCRdb to the early 2020s). Libraries were made using the immunoSEQ multiplex PCR assay. Held by TCRdb, this immuneACCESS table contains in-frame sequences only and omits some clones. Under half of the omission traces to an unresolved V gene where checked; the cause of the rest is unknown. Recorded for this sample are roughly 1,000,000 clones; around 78% of them occurred a single time. Roughly 0.57% of the sample comes from the top ten. The specimen was memory CD4+ T cells from PBMCs. Explained via the paper, the cell subset or site label denotes: CD45RA-negative fraction. The receptors come from a man between 18 and 29 years old in good health. Some clones in this sample may be carry-over from other donors' samples.

The CDR3: CASSLLEASGNTIYF. In DNA, the CDR3 is TGTGCCAGCAGTTTATTGGAGGCTTCGGGAAACACCATATATTTT. This chain connects TRBV28 to TRBJ1-3; no clear D gene. The CDR3 length is 15 residues. Germline V gene data show CDR1 as MDHEN and CDR2 as SYDVKM. Trimming pared 1 base from V and 4 bases from J, leaving 11 bases between.

The J gene is TRBJ1-2, the V gene TRBV5-4, with 7 bases lining up with TRBD1. CDR3 length: 15 residues. CDR1 SGHNT and CDR2 YYREEE come from the germline V gene (reference sequence). V lost 0 bases, J lost 0 bases, and 2 bases stayed unmatched. The CDR3 sequence: CASSLGGQTNYGYTF. CDR3 nucleotide sequence: TGTGCCAGCAGCTTGGGGGGACAGACTAACTATGGCTACACCTTC.

This clone was found a few times. This sequence joins TRBV4-2 and TRBJ2-1; 9 bases fit TRBD2. The CDR3 totals 18 residues. J gave up 5 bases and V 1 base, and 12 bases lay outside the gene matches. Germline CDR1 reads LGHNA; CDR2 reads YNFKEQ. The CDR3 nucleotides read TGTGCCAGCAGCCAAGGCTCCTCGACTAGCGGTCGAGACAATGAGCAGTTCTTC. It specifies CASSQGSSTSGRDNEQFF.

The V and J genes are TRBV7-3 and TRBJ1-1; D uncertain. Trimming removed 5 bases at V and 5 bases at J, with 12 bases between. Germline V gene lookup returns CDR1 SGHTA and CDR2 FQGTGA. The CDR3 has 13 amino acids. The CDR3 DNA is TGTGCCAGCAGCCTTAGGATGGGAACTGAAGCTTTCTTT. Its protein product is CASSLRMGTEAFF.

For this clone: Given a much more abundant clone one base away, this may be a read error. The V gene is TRBV28, the J gene TRBJ2-7; the match to TRBD2 covers 8 bases. This CDR3 contains 14 residues. Germline V gives CDR1 MDHEN, CDR2 SYDVKM. With V trimmed by 2 bases and J by 0 bases, 0 bases remained unmatched. CDR3 bases: TGTGCCAGCAGTTTAGGGACTAGCTCCTACGAGCAGTACTTC. Translated, it gives CASSLGTSSYEQYF.

The V gene is TRBV11-2, the J gene TRBJ2-3; 7 bases line up with TRBD2. V gave up 5 bases and J gave up 9 bases; unmatched junction bases: 5. CDR1 is SGHAT, CDR2 FQNNGV, per germline. The CDR3 is 12 residues long. CDR3 in amino acids: CASSLAGVTQYF. CDR3 sequence (DNA): TGTGCCAGCAGCCTGGCGGGAGTAACGCAGTATTTT.

CDR3 region: CASSSVQFANTGELFF. DNA of the CDR3: TGTGCCAGCTCATCAGTACAGTTCGCGAACACCGGGGAGCTGTTTTTT. The chain joins TRBV18 to TRBJ2-2; no definite D call. Germline V gives CDR1 KGHSH, CDR2 LQKENI. CDR3 length: 16 residues. Trimming stripped 5 bases from V and 0 bases from J, with 13 bases between. The full variable domain, in which reference TRBV18 and TRBJ2-2 provide the parts outside the CDR3, is NAGVMQNPRHLVRRRGQEARLRCSPMKGHSHVYWYRQLPEEGLKFMVYLQKENIIDESGMPKERFSAEFPKEGPSILRIQQVVRGDSAAYFCASSSVQFANTGELFFGEGSRLTVL.

In regard to this clone: This could be a read error, since a much larger clone is one nucleotide away. Other DNA sequences in this specimen translate into the identical CDR3. The chain combines TRBV5-6 with TRBJ2-5, with 7 bases identical to TRBD1. Judging by the DNA end, TRBJ2-7 fits better; the J call may be wrong. The germline V gene has CDR1 SGHDT and CDR2 YYEEEE. The CDR3 length is 13 residues. CDR3: CASSPDRTYEQYF. The DNA for the CDR3 is TGTGCCAGCAGCCCGGACAGGACCTACGAGCAGTACTTC.

This clone has just one count. Other nucleotide sequences from this sample produce the same CDR3. The rearrangement joins TRBV5-1 to TRBJ2-5; possible D gene TRBD1, 5 bases. The CDR3 has 14 residues. Trimming left V 0 bases short and J 4 bases short, with 10 bases between. In germline, CDR1 is SGHRS, CDR2 YFSETQ. CDR3 DNA sequence: TGCGCCAGCAGCTTGGGCAGGGTGCGAGAGACCCAGTACTTC. The encoded protein is CASSLGRVRETQYF.

V and J are TRBV28 and TRBJ1-3; no firm D call. V was shortened by 0 bases and J by 8 bases, with 17 bases between the two germline ends. Germline V gives CDR1 MDHEN, CDR2 SYDVKM. The CDR3 consists of 16 residues. CDR3 residues: CASSLWARNGIHTIYF. In nucleotides, the CDR3 is TGTGCCAGCAGTTTATGGGCAAGGAATGGAATTCACACCATATATTTT.

The CDR3 DNA is TGTGCCAGCAGCTCTGGACTAGCGGGAGGGAATGAGCAGTTCTTC. It specifies CASSSGLAGGNEQFF. The rearrangement uses TRBV7-3 and TRBJ2-1; the match to TRBD2 covers 15 bases. Trimming removed 4 bases from V and 7 bases from J; junction bases left unmatched: 2. This CDR3 has 15 residues. The germline V gene has CDR1 SGHTA and CDR2 FQGTGA.

The V call is TRBV6-5, the J call TRBJ1-2, with D unresolved. The CDR3 has 15 residues. Between the trimmed V and J ends, which lost 2 bases and 3 bases, there was a span of 13 bases. Germline CDR1 MNHEY, CDR2 SVGAGI. In nucleotides, the CDR3 is TGTGCCAGCAGTTACGATACAGCCCAGGACTATGGCTACACCTTC. It translates to CASSYDTAQDYGYTF.